The next 11 T cell receptor beta chains were all read from a single sample in a study of shared clonotypes between healthy human individuals. Measured with immunoSEQ multiplex PCR; TCRdb has only the in-frame clones, and not every one. The repertoire has under 2,000,000 clones, roughly 94% of them found once; the top ten carry around 1.2%. Naive CD8 isolation took CD45RO-negative cells positively selected for CCR7 and excluded terminally differentiated effector memory CD45RA+ cells. The source material was naive CD8+ T cells sorted from blood. These receptors all come from a young man in good health.

This chain joins TRBV4-1 and TRBJ2-7; D not resolved. Trimming removed 0 bases at V and 4 bases at J, with 4 bases between. The CDR3 runs 12 residues. CDR1 is MGHRA and CDR2 is YSYEKL in the germline V gene. CDR3 nucleotides: TGCGCCAGCAGCCAAGACCAGTACGAGCAGTACTTC. It yields the protein CASSQDQYEQYF.

This chain connects TRBV5-1 to TRBJ1-5, with 7 nucleotides matching TRBD1. This CDR3 is 15 amino acids long. The trim removed 4 bases at V and 5 bases at J, leaving 9 bases unmatched. CDR1 is SGHRS, CDR2 YFSETQ, per germline. The CDR3 loop reads CASSPQGGLYQPQHF. CDR3 DNA sequence: TGCGCCAGCAGCCCCCAAGGGGGCCTCTATCAGCCCCAGCATTTT.

The rearrangement joins TRBV27 to TRBJ1-5; possible D gene TRBD1, 6 bases. The CDR3 spans 15 residues. Trimming took 8 bases from V and 6 from J, leaving 20 bases between them. CDR1 is MNHEY, CDR2 SMNVEV, per germline (reference sequence). The chain's CDR3 is CASSPTGFVSQPQHF. CDR3 DNA sequence: TGTGCCAGCTCCCCTACAGGGTTCGTAAGTCAGCCCCAGCATTTT.

This rearrangement joins TRBV10-2 to TRBJ2-7, with no clear D. Germline CDR1 and CDR2: WSHSY and SAAADI. Trimming stripped 2 bases from V and 6 bases from J, with 5 bases between. This CDR3 is built from 11 residues. The CDR3: CASSEISEQYF. CDR3 bases: TGCGCCAGCAGTGAGATTTCCGAGCAGTACTTC.

This sequence joins TRBV2 and TRBJ1-2; D possibly corresponds to TRBD1 (5 bases). The V end lost 0 bases, the J end lost 8 bases, and 16 bases lay between the germline ends. This CDR3 is 15 amino acids long. Germline assignment: CDR1 SNHLY and CDR2 FYNNEI. CDR3 sequence: CASSEASSSGDGYTF. CDR3 bases: TGTGCCAGCAGTGAAGCGAGCAGTTCTGGGGACGGCTACACCTTC.

The V and J genes are TRBV11-2 and TRBJ2-5; D gene ambiguous. The V gene's germline CDR1 is SGHAT and CDR2 FQNNGV. The CDR3 sequence is 12 residues long. Trimming left V 2 bases short and J 2 bases short, with 3 bases between. CDR3 coding DNA: TGTGCCAGCAGCTTATTTCAAGAGACCCAGTACTTC. This codes for CASSLFQETQYF.

A note on this clone: A junction boundary mismatches the germline segment, possibly from a read error. This chain links TRBV7-7 with TRBJ2-1, with D possibly TRBD2 on 5 matching bases. The germline CDR1 and CDR2 sequences are SSHAT and FNYEAQ (reference sequence). The CDR3 spans 16 residues. DNA of the CDR3: TGTGCTAGCAGCCGCACGACGGACTGGGGAAACAATGAGCAGTTCTTC. This encodes CASSRTTDWGNNEQFF.

This chain uses TRBV4-1 with TRBJ2-3; tentative D call: TRBD2 (6 bases). The germline gives CDR1 MGHRA, CDR2 YSYEKL. V lost 0 bases, J lost 8 bases, and 15 bases lay in between. This CDR3 has 15 amino acids. CDR3 in amino acids: CASSQDQSGTGTQYF. The CDR3, as DNA: TGCGCCAGCAGCCAAGATCAGAGTGGGACTGGTACGCAGTATTTT.

J is TRBJ2-1 and V is TRBV7-9; D is tentatively TRBD1 or TRBD2 (6 bases each). CDR3 size: 18 residues. In germline, CDR1 is SEHNR, CDR2 FQNEAQ (reference sequence). The germline V and J ends were trimmed by 0 bases and 7 bases, with 22 bases remaining between them. CDR3: CASSLAHPGALGGNEQFF. CDR3 nucleotides: TGTGCCAGCAGCTTAGCGCATCCAGGGGCCCTAGGGGGGAATGAGCAGTTCTTC.

The rearrangement links TRBV5-6 to TRBJ1-1; D is uncertain. Germline V gene sequence: CDR1 SGHDT, CDR2 YYEEEE. The V and J ends lost 1 base and 1 base respectively, with 5 bases between them. The CDR3 length is 13 residues. In nucleotides, the CDR3 is TGTGCCAGCAGCTTGCTACAGAACACTGAAGCTTTCTTT. Residues: CASSLLQNTEAFF.

The rearrangement links TRBV6-1 to TRBJ2-7; 7 bases agree with TRBD2. J gave up 0 bases and V 5 bases, and 7 bases lay outside the gene matches. Germline V gene data show CDR1 as MNHNS and CDR2 as SASEGT. This CDR3 comprises 15 residues. The CDR3 nucleotides are TGTGCCAGCAGTCCTTTTGCGGGGGACTCCTACGAGCAGTACTTC. The encoded protein is CASSPFAGDSYEQYF.